This T cell receptor beta chain stems from a study of early stage breast cancer tumors. As for the study in general: Of some 16 invasive breast tumors, about a dozen were hormone receptor-positive, HER2-negative.

Germline V lookup: CDR1 SGHDT, CDR2 YYEEEE. V was cut by 4 bases and J by 3 bases, with 10 bases left in between. CDR3 length: 13 amino acids. Repertoires were generated with immunoSEQ multiplex PCR, while TCRdb's copy carries only in-frame clones and drops some. The sample contains 4,000 to 6,000 clones, about two thirds of which appear only once. Enough DNA from normal breast tissue often took about 85-320 mg. This receptor was identified in a person between 60 and 69 years old with breast cancer. Sequenced input: normal breast tissue next to the tumor. The J gene is TRBJ2-5, the V gene TRBV5-6; D gene uncertain. For the CDR3, the DNA is TGTGCCAGCAGCCGGCAACCAGAAGAGACCCAGTACTTC. Translating it yields CASSRQPEETQYF.